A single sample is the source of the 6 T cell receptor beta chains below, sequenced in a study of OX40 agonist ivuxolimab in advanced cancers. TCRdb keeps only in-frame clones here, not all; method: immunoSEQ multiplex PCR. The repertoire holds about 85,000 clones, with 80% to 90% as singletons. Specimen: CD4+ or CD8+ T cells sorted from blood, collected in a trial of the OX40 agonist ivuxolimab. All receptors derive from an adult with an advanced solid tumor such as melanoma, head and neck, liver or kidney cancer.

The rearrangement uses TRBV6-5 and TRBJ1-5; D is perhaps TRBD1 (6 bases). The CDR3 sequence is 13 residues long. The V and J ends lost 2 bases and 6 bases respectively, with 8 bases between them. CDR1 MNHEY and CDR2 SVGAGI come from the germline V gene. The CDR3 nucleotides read TGTGCCAGCAGTTACAACAGGGTTCAGCCCCAGCATTTT. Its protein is CASSYNRVQPQHF.

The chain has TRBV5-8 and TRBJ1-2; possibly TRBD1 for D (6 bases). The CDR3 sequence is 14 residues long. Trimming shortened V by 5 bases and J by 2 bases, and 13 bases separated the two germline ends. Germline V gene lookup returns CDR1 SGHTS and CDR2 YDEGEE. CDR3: CASSPIGGNYGYTF. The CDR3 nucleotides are TGTGCCAGCAGTCCTATAGGGGGAAACTATGGCTACACCTTC.

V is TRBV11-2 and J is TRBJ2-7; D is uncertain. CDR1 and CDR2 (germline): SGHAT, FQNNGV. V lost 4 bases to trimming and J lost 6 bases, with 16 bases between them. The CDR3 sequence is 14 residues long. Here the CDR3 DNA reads TGTGCCAGCAGCTCGACTGGTCAATGGGGCGAGCAGTACTTC. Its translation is CASSSTGQWGEQYF.

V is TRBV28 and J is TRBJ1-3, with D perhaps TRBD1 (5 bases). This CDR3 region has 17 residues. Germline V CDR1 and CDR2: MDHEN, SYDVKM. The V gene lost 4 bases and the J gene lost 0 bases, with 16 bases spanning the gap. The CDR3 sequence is CASSSPGGGISGNTIYF. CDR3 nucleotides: TGTGCCAGCAGTTCCCCCGGGGGGGGGATCTCTGGAAACACCATATATTTT.

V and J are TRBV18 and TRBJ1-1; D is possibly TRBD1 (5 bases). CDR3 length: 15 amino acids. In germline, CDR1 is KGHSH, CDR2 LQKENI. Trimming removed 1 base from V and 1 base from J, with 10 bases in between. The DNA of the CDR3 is TGTGCCAGCTCACCACAGCAGGGTAGGAACACTGAAGCTTTCTTT. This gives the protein CASSPQQGRNTEAFF. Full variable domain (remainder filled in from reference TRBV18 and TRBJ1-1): NAGVMQNPRHLVRRRGQEARLRCSPMKGHSHVYWYRQLPEEGLKFMVYLQKENIIDESGMPKERFSAEFPKEGPSILRIQQVVRGDSAAYFCASSPQQGRNTEAFFGQGTRLTVV.

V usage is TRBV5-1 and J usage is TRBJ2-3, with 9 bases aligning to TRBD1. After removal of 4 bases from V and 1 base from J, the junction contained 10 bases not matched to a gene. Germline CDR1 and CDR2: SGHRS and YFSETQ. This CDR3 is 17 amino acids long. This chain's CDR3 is CASSRQGDRAGTDTQYF. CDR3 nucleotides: TGCGCCAGCAGCCGACAAGGGGACAGGGCGGGCACAGATACGCAGTATTTT.